This section outlines one T cell receptor beta chain sequence together with its context. Its antigen is not identified. The record originates from a study of PD-1 blockade in classical Hodgkin lymphoma. Study findings and constraints: Newly diagnosed and completely responding patients shared comparable baseline diversity. Researchers reported that CD4+ TCR diversity, though not CD8+, rose significantly by C4D1.

The V gene's germline CDR1 is SEHNR and CDR2 FQNEAQ (reference sequence). The CDR3 length is 15 residues. J lost 4 bases, V lost 4 bases, and 6 bases had no gene match. Described time point: cycle 4 day 1 (C4D1), after more than five weeks of nivolumab. Autologous stem cell transplantation was followed by relapse in every patient, and brentuximab vedotin exposure varied. Classifying best responses yielded complete response, partial response or progressive disease. The repertoire was sequenced with immunoSEQ multiplex PCR; TCRdb's copy has only in-frame clones and lacks some. The sample records about 21,000 clones, approximately 89% being singletons.

This TCR was recovered from a human donor with classical Hodgkin lymphoma. The input for sequencing was peripheral blood mononuclear cells (PBMCs), taken before the fourth cycle of nivolumab. The V call is TRBV7-9, the J call TRBJ1-5, with 8 bases fitting TRBD1. The chain's CDR3 is CASSYGDRRNQPQHF. In DNA form, the CDR3 reads TGTGCCAGCAGCTATGGGGACAGGAGGAATCAGCCCCAGCATTTT.